Listed here are 14 T cell receptor beta chains from one sample, sequenced in a study of cytomegalovirus exposure and HLA in healthy donors. Some clones are missing from TCRdb's copy, which holds only in-frame ones; the method was immunoSEQ multiplex PCR. The profile shows some 100,000 clones, more than 70% of them singletons. Sequencing was carried out using PBMCs. All receptors derive from a man younger than 35 in good health and CMV-seronegative.

This chain connects TRBV11-1 to TRBJ2-5; TRBD2 matches at 11 bases. Trimming removed 4 bases from V and 4 bases from J; junction bases left unmatched: 8. From germline, CDR1 is SGHAT and CDR2 FQDESV (reference sequence). CDR3 size: 16 residues. Here the CDR3 reads CASSSGTSGGGETQYF. DNA of the CDR3: TGTGCCAGCAGCTCGGGAACTAGCGGGGGTGGAGAGACCCAGTACTTC.

V and J are TRBV10-3 and TRBJ1-6, with TRBD1 identical over 8 bases. V dropped 6 bases and J dropped 0; count of bases not matched to a gene: 7. Germline CDR1 is ENHRY and CDR2 is SYGVKD. CDR3 length equals 17 residues. In DNA form, the CDR3 reads TGTGCCATCAGACCGGACAGGGCGGTCTCCTATAATTCACCCCTCCACTTT. Translation gives CAIRPDRAVSYNSPLHF.

This chain connects TRBV5-6 to TRBJ2-3; 13 positions match TRBD2. Germline CDR1 SGHDT, CDR2 YYEEEE. Germline trimming cut 6 bases from V and 5 bases from J; bases unmatched to any gene: 9. The CDR3 covers 16 residues. CDR3 DNA sequence: TGTGCCAGCACCGCGACTAGCGGGGGGCGTGGAGATACGCAGTATTTT. Translated, it gives CASTATSGGRGDTQYF.

This sequence joins TRBV18 and TRBJ1-3, with TRBD1 as a possible D gene (5 bases). The V end lost 6 bases, the J end lost 3 bases, and 12 bases lay between the germline ends. Germline CDR1 KGHSH, CDR2 LQKENI. This CDR3 contains 14 residues. The CDR3 nucleotides are TGTGCCAGCTCCTTTGACAGTGTTGGAAACACCATATATTTT. Protein: CASSFDSVGNTIYF.

CDR3 in amino acids: CASSAGQGPSGNTIYF. CDR3 nucleotides: TGTGCCAGCAGCGCGGGACAGGGGCCCTCTGGAAACACCATATATTTT. V gene TRBV5-6 combines with J gene TRBJ1-3, with 10 positions matching TRBD1. The germline gives CDR1 SGHDT, CDR2 YYEEEE. After removal of 4 bases from V and 0 bases from J, the junction contained 4 bases not matched to a gene. This CDR3 is 16 amino acids long.

This chain uses TRBV30 with TRBJ1-5; tentative D call: TRBD1 (5 bases). The CDR3 totals 14 residues. Trimming took 2 bases from V and 0 from J, leaving 8 bases between them. Germline V gene lookup returns CDR1 GTSNPN and CDR2 SVGIG (reference sequence). In DNA form, the CDR3 reads TGTGCCTGGAGTCCAGGGCATAGCAATCAGCCCCAGCATTTT. Protein product: CAWSPGHSNQPQHF.

The chain couples TRBV6-6 to TRBJ1-1; maybe TRBD1 (6 bases). The CDR3 extends over 16 amino acids. Trimming left V 0 bases short and J 2 bases short, with 13 bases between. Germline assignment: CDR1 MNHNY and CDR2 SVGAGI (reference sequence). This CDR3 is CASSYSRGGVNTEAFF. In nucleotides, the CDR3 is TGTGCCAGCAGTTACTCGAGGGGGGGGGTAAACACTGAAGCTTTCTTT.

The chain recombines TRBV4-2 with TRBJ2-3; 8 nucleotides agree with TRBD2. The CDR3 sequence is 14 residues long. Germline V gives CDR1 LGHNA, CDR2 YNFKEQ. Unmatched junction bases numbered 12, after V lost 11 bases and J lost 5 bases. The CDR3 is CAFTSGGVRDTQYF. The DNA for the CDR3 is TGTGCCTTTACCTCCGGGGGGGTGAGAGATACGCAGTATTTT.

The V call is TRBV7-8, the J call TRBJ2-3; 11 nucleotides align to TRBD1. V was pared by 5 bases and J by 3 bases, with 7 bases of the junction left unmatched. The germline gives CDR1 SGHVS, CDR2 FQNEAQ. The CDR3 runs to 16 residues. The DNA for the CDR3 is TGTGCCAGCAGCCCCTCCGGGACAGGGGGAACAGATACGCAGTATTTT. Translation: CASSPSGTGGTDTQYF.

This rearrangement joins TRBV7-6 to TRBJ2-5; TRBD1 matches at 7 bases. Germline assignment: CDR1 SGHVS and CDR2 FNYEAQ. The CDR3 contains 12 residues. J was trimmed by 6 bases and V by 4 bases; bases with no gene match: 2. In DNA, the CDR3 is TGTGCCAGCAGCTCAGGGGGTCAGACCCAGTACTTC. Its translation is CASSSGGQTQYF.

CDR3 bases: TGTGCCAGCTCCCCTAGCGGGGGGGCTTACAATGAGCAGTTCTTC. Encoded protein: CASSPSGGAYNEQFF. The gene calls are TRBV6-1 and TRBJ2-1; TRBD2 aligns across 12 bases. The junction had 6 bases not matched to a gene; V was cut back by 8 bases and J by 4 bases. The CDR3 extends over 15 amino acids. Per the germline V gene, CDR1 is MNHNS and CDR2 is SASEGT.

The chain combines TRBV19 with TRBJ1-5; 8 bases align to TRBD1. The CDR3 covers 15 residues. J lost 2 bases, V lost 6 bases, and 6 bases had no gene match. Germline CDR1 reads LNHDA; CDR2 reads SQIVND (reference sequence). The CDR3 here is CASRPEGQGNQPQHF. CDR3 nucleotide sequence: TGTGCCAGTAGACCCGAGGGACAGGGCAATCAGCCCCAGCATTTT. Variable domain in full (rest from reference TRBV19 and TRBJ1-5): DGGITQSPKYLFRKEGQNVTLSCEQNLNHDAMYWYRQDPGQGLRLIYYSQIVNDFQKGDIAEGYSVSREKKESFPLTVTSAQKNPTAFYLCASRPEGQGNQPQHFGDGTRLSIL.

The rearrangement links TRBV9 to TRBJ2-5, with D possibly TRBD2 on 6 matching bases. The V and J ends lost 3 bases and 2 bases respectively, with 14 bases between them. Germline V gene lookup returns CDR1 SGDLS and CDR2 YYNGEE. This CDR3 contains 15 residues. CDR3 residues: CASSATTGGQETQYF. The CDR3 DNA is TGTGCCAGCAGCGCCACAACCGGGGGACAAGAGACCCAGTACTTC.

In its sample, this clone was seen once. CDR3 sequence (DNA): TGTGCCAGCAGCCCAGGGACAGCCAAACCCTACGAGCAGTACTTC. Its protein is CASSPGTAKPYEQYF. The V and J genes are TRBV5-4 and TRBJ2-7, with TRBD1 matching 7 bases. After removal of 4 bases from V and 2 bases from J, the junction contained 9 bases not matched to a gene. Germline assignment: CDR1 SGHNT and CDR2 YYREEE (reference sequence). The length of the CDR3 is 15 residues.